What follows are 21 T cell receptor beta chains derived from one specimen sequenced in a study of identifying expanded T cells in peripheral blood (dated by TCRdb to about 2019). The library came from the immunoSEQ multiplex PCR assay. Sourced from immuneACCESS, this table was stored by TCRdb with only in-frame sequences that have V and J called. A share of the clones is absent; for the studies checked, an unresolved V gene accounts for under half, and the remainder has no known explanation. The sample records 90,000 or so clones, more than 75% of which are singletons. The top ten clones comprise roughly 5.3% of the sample. Sequencing used blood. The receptor set was obtained from a person aged 18-70 years in good health.

V and J are TRBV5-5 and TRBJ1-2; possibly TRBD1 for D (6 bases). CDR1 is SGHKS, CDR2 YYEKEE, per germline (reference sequence). The CDR3 runs 14 residues. V shed 0 bases and J shed 4 bases, with 10 bases lying between them. CDR3 protein: CASSLGTGSYGYTF. As DNA, the CDR3 is TGTGCCAGCAGCTTGGGAACAGGGAGCTATGGCTACACCTTC.

J is TRBJ1-5 and V is TRBV19; no clear D gene. V lost 1 base to trimming and J lost 7 bases, with 14 bases between them. The CDR3 totals 15 residues. The germline gives CDR1 LNHDA, CDR2 SQIVND (reference sequence). CDR3 nucleotides: TGTGCCAGTAGTATAGTAGGCAGTACGCGGCAGCCCCAGCATTTT. Translation gives CASSIVGSTRQPQHF.

Here the CDR3 DNA reads TGTGCCAGCTCACCCGCGCAGGGTACACTCTCAGGGAACTATGGCTACACCTTC. It yields the protein CASSPAQGTLSGNYGYTF. This chain joins TRBV18 and TRBJ1-2, with a weak D call TRBD1 (5 bases). This CDR3 is 18 amino acids long. Germline V CDR1 and CDR2: KGHSH, LQKENI. Between the trimmed V and J ends, which lost 3 bases and 2 bases, there was a span of 22 bases.

The chain is built from TRBV4-1 and TRBJ2-3; 9 bases are a match to TRBD1. The CDR3 contains 17 residues. Unmatched junction bases numbered 7, after V lost 1 base and J lost 2 bases. Germline CDR1 MGHRA, CDR2 YSYEKL. The CDR3 coding sequence is TGCGCCAGCAGCCAAGTCTACAGGGGGCGCGCCACAGATACGCAGTATTTT. Its protein is CASSQVYRGRATDTQYF.

The CDR3 region is CAISDLRGGTSTDTQYF. In nucleotides, the CDR3 is TGTGCCATCAGTGACCTACGGGGAGGGACCAGCACAGATACGCAGTATTTT. This chain joins TRBV10-3 and TRBJ2-3, with TRBD2 matching over 7 bases. CDR3 size: 17 residues. Germline CDR1 and CDR2: ENHRY and SYGVKD. The junction had 9 bases not matched to a gene; V was cut back by 3 bases and J by 0 bases.

The chain uses TRBV7-8 and TRBJ2-1, with 8 bases that match TRBD1. This CDR3 is built from 13 residues. J lost 6 bases, V lost 6 bases, and 4 bases had no gene match. Germline lookup yields CDR1 SGHVS and CDR2 FQNEAQ. The DNA of the CDR3 is TGTGCCAGCAGGGGGACAGGCTTCAATGAGCAGTTCTTC. This gives the protein CASRGTGFNEQFF.

Notes on this clone: An end of the junction differs from the germline gene, which may be a read error. CDR3 loop: CATRRGGNTGELFF. The CDR3 nucleotides are TGTGCCACCCGCAGGGGGGGGAACACCGGGGAGCTGTTTTTT. The chain joins TRBV15 to TRBJ2-2; D possibly matches TRBD1 or TRBD2 (7 bases each). This CDR3 region has 14 residues. The V gene's germline CDR1 is LNHNV and CDR2 YYDKDF (reference sequence).

This clone was seen repeatedly, ten times or more. CDR3 residues: CSVQPMNTEAFF. In DNA, the CDR3 is TGCAGCGTACAACCCATGAACACTGAAGCTTTCTTT. The rearrangement links TRBV29-1 to TRBJ1-1; no clear D gene. The CDR3 loop spans 12 amino acids. Trimming cost V 6 bases and J 0 bases, with 8 bases left between them. Germline V gene data show CDR1 as SQVTM and CDR2 as ANQGSEA.

This chain links TRBV19 with TRBJ1-2; 11 positions agree with TRBD1. This CDR3 has 15 residues. Germline assignment: CDR1 LNHDA and CDR2 SQIVND (reference sequence). J lost 3 bases, V lost 4 bases, and 4 bases had no gene match. CDR3 sequence reads: CASSRPGQGDYGYTF. The CDR3 DNA reads as TGTGCCAGTAGTAGACCGGGACAGGGGGACTATGGCTACACCTTC. The variable domain in full, with the rest retrieved from reference TRBV19 and TRBJ1-2, is DGGITQSPKYLFRKEGQNVTLSCEQNLNHDAMYWYRQDPGQGLRLIYYSQIVNDFQKGDIAEGYSVSREKKESFPLTVTSAQKNPTAFYLCASSRPGQGDYGYTFGSGTRLTVV.

The V and J genes are TRBV9 and TRBJ1-1; D is ambiguous. The CDR3 is 12 residues long. Trimming left V 0 bases short and J 6 bases short, with 6 bases between. Germline V gives CDR1 SGDLS, CDR2 YYNGEE. DNA of the CDR3: TGTGCCAGCAGCGTAGGTACGTCTGAAGCTTTCTTT. This codes for CASSVGTSEAFF.

This chain uses TRBV7-2 with TRBJ1-4, with a tentative D call TRBD1 (6 bases). There are 14 residues in the CDR3. The germline V gene has CDR1 SGHTA and CDR2 FQGNSA. V lost 4 bases to trimming and J lost 4 bases, with 10 bases between them. The CDR3 DNA reads as TGTGCCAGCAGCTGGACAGTAAATAATGAAAAACTGTTTTTT. Translation gives CASSWTVNNEKLFF.

The chain recombines TRBV7-9 with TRBJ1-1; 7 nucleotides match TRBD1. Germline loops: CDR1 SEHNR, CDR2 FQNEAQ (reference sequence). The CDR3 loop spans 14 amino acids. The trim removed 6 bases at V and 7 bases at J, leaving 11 bases unmatched. The CDR3 reads CASSLSRAGGEAFF. The CDR3 coding sequence is TGTGCCAGCAGTTTATCAAGGGCAGGGGGTGAAGCTTTCTTT.

This chain joins TRBV11-3 and TRBJ2-1; D may be TRBD2 (5 bases). V lost 0 bases, J lost 15 bases, and 18 bases lay in between. CDR3 length: 14 residues. CDR1 is SGHNT and CDR2 is YENEEA in the germline V gene. CDR3 bases: TGTGCCAGCAGCTTAGATCTGAGCGGCAACGTGGTGTTCTTC. Translated, it gives CASSLDLSGNVVFF.

This rearrangement joins TRBV2 to TRBJ1-1; no clear D gene. V lost 4 bases to trimming and J lost 1 base, with 13 bases between them. Germline V lookup: CDR1 SNHLY, CDR2 FYNNEI. This CDR3 spans 15 amino acids. The CDR3 DNA reads TGTGCCAGCAGTGTGGGCGGGGTGGGGAACACTGAAGCTTTCTTT. It is translated as CASSVGGVGNTEAFF.

Details on this clone: This CDR3 is also generated by other DNA sequences in the sample. The V call is TRBV4-1, the J call TRBJ2-6, with TRBD1 identical over 10 bases. Looked up from germline, CDR1 is MGHRA and CDR2 is YSYEKL. This CDR3 spans 17 amino acids. V lost 4 bases, J lost 4 bases, and 7 bases stayed unmatched. The CDR3 region has the DNA TGCGCCAGCAGCCTCCGGGACAGGGGCACGGGGGCCAACGTCCTGACTTTC. Translating it yields CASSLRDRGTGANVLTF.

The DNA of the CDR3 is TGTGCCAGTAAGGACCTTGGCAGGGGACAGGGGCAGCCCCAGCATTTT. This sequence encodes CASKDLGRGQGQPQHF. V and J are TRBV19 and TRBJ1-5, with TRBD1 matching 10 bases. The CDR3 consists of 16 residues. Germline V gene data show CDR1 as LNHDA and CDR2 as SQIVND (reference sequence). The V segment lost 7 bases and the J segment 7 bases; nucleotides outside the gene matches: 13.

This clone showed up just a few times. This sample includes further DNA sequences coding for the same CDR3. The genes are TRBV10-3 and TRBJ1-5; D is unresolved. This CDR3 comprises 14 residues. Germline V gene data show CDR1 as ENHRY and CDR2 as SYGVKD. Between the trimmed V and J ends, which lost 2 bases and 0 bases, there was a span of 5 bases. The CDR3 nucleotides are TGTGCCATCAGTGAGGGATATAGCAATCAGCCCCAGCATTTT. It specifies CAISEGYSNQPQHF.

The chain uses TRBV4-3 and TRBJ1-5, with D maybe TRBD1 (6 bases). This CDR3 has 17 residues. The germline CDR1 and CDR2 sequences are LGHNA and YSLEER. The germline V and J ends were trimmed by 0 bases and 5 bases, with 17 bases remaining between them. The CDR3 reads CASSQDLGVTGYQPQHF. The CDR3 DNA sequence: TGCGCCAGCAGCCAAGATTTAGGCGTCACAGGGTATCAGCCCCAGCATTTT.

The rearrangement joins TRBV2 to TRBJ1-2; tentatively, D is TRBD1 (5 bases). The CDR3 runs 14 residues. Germline assignment: CDR1 SNHLY and CDR2 FYNNEI. Trimming pared 8 bases from V and 2 bases from J, leaving 15 bases between. The CDR3 protein is CASEGRGSNYGYTF. CDR3 DNA: TGTGCCAGCGAGGGGCGGGGGAGCAACTATGGCTACACCTTC.

J is TRBJ2-1 and V is TRBV7-9; D is possibly TRBD2 (6 bases). There are 18 residues in the CDR3. Trimming took 6 bases from V and 0 from J, leaving 21 bases between them. In germline, CDR1 is SEHNR, CDR2 FQNEAQ (reference sequence). CDR3 DNA sequence: TGTGCCAGCAGACCTACCCGCGGGGAAGTGAGCTCCTACAATGAGCAGTTCTTC. Amino acid sequence: CASRPTRGEVSSYNEQFF.

This chain uses TRBV5-1 with TRBJ2-7; 7 nucleotides agree with TRBD1. This CDR3 comprises 18 residues. J gave up 6 bases and V 5 bases, and 23 bases lay outside the gene matches. Germline V CDR1 and CDR2: SGHRS, YFSETQ. The CDR3 sequence is CASSKISLTGAQRAEQYF. The CDR3 DNA reads as TGCGCCAGCAGTAAAATAAGCCTTACAGGGGCCCAACGCGCCGAGCAGTACTTC. Full variable domain (remainder filled in from reference TRBV5-1 and TRBJ2-7): KAGVTQTPRYLIKTRGQQVTLSCSPISGHRSVSWYQQTPGQGLQFLFEYFSETQRNKGNFPGRFSGRQFSNSRSEMNVSTLELGDSALYLCASSKISLTGAQRAEQYFGPGTRLTVT.